The 26 T cell receptor beta chains below were found in one sample sequenced in a study of T cells and Merkel cell carcinoma outcomes. The method was immunoSEQ multiplex PCR; TCRdb's version includes in-frame clones alone and lacks a portion of them. The sample holds just over 15,000 clones; 75% to 90% are singletons and the top ten take 6.5% to 8.5%. The sample consisted of tumor tissue from Merkel cell carcinoma. The receptors here all came from a human donor with Merkel cell carcinoma.

This chain uses TRBV5-1 with TRBJ2-3, with 8 bases fitting TRBD2. With V trimmed by 0 bases and J by 1 base, 4 bases remained unmatched. Germline loops: CDR1 SGHRS, CDR2 YFSETQ. The CDR3 extends over 16 amino acids. In DNA form, the CDR3 reads TGCGCCAGCAGCTTGGCCGGGAGGGCGCGCACAGATACGCAGTATTTT. This codes for CASSLAGRARTDTQYF.

This chain connects TRBV5-5 to TRBJ1-6; the D gene is possibly TRBD1 (6 bases). Trimming left V 0 bases short and J 6 bases short, with 10 bases between. The V gene's germline CDR1 is SGHKS and CDR2 YYEKEE (reference sequence). There are 15 residues in the CDR3. CDR3 amino acids: CASSLGTVPNSPLHF. CDR3 nucleotides: TGTGCCAGCAGCTTGGGGACAGTACCTAATTCACCCCTCCACTTT.

This rearrangement joins TRBV28 to TRBJ2-1; 11 bases are a match to TRBD2. The J segment lost 8 bases and the V segment lost 10 bases, leaving 10 bases of the junction unmatched. Germline loops: CDR1 MDHEN, CDR2 SYDVKM. The CDR3 has 14 amino acids. CDR3 sequence reads: CATDGGTSGYEQFF. The CDR3 DNA is TGTGCCACCGACGGGGGGACTAGCGGCTATGAGCAGTTCTTC.

The genes are TRBV1 and TRBJ2-1; the listed D gene, TRBD2, was not tested against the DNA. TRBV1 corresponds to a pseudogene. This CDR3 is 17 amino acids long. The CDR3 DNA follows: TGCACCAGCAGCCAAGATGGGATAGCGAGCTCCTACAATGAGCAGTTCTTC. Amino acids: CTSSQDGIASSYNEQFF.

In this sample, this clone is medium-sized. The chain employs TRBV4-1 and TRBJ1-2; D is possibly TRBD1 (6 bases). This CDR3 spans 16 amino acids. Germline V gene data show CDR1 as MGHRA and CDR2 as YSYEKL. V was trimmed by 0 bases and J by 0 bases, leaving 11 bases between them. The DNA for the CDR3 is TGCGCCAGCAGCCAAGATCCCCGACAGGCTAACTATGGCTACACCTTC. Translated: CASSQDPRQANYGYTF.

The chain couples TRBV5-1 to TRBJ1-2, with 8 nucleotides matching TRBD1. The CDR3 loop spans 16 amino acids. CDR1 SGHRS and CDR2 YFSETQ come from the germline V gene. The V segment lost 0 bases and the J segment 7 bases; nucleotides outside the gene matches: 11. CDR3 in DNA: TGCGCCAGCAGCTTGGGGGGACAGGTAGACTCGCGTGGCTACACCTTC. Its protein is CASSLGGQVDSRGYTF.

The chain has TRBV18 and TRBJ2-7, with 8 bases lining up with TRBD2. The V segment lost 3 bases and the J segment 3 bases; nucleotides outside the gene matches: 7. Germline V lookup: CDR1 KGHSH, CDR2 LQKENI. The CDR3 runs to 15 residues. The DNA of the CDR3 is TGTGCCAGCTCACCCTCGGGACTAGTCCTCTACGAGCAGTACTTC. Amino acid sequence: CASSPSGLVLYEQYF.

CDR3 nucleotides: TGTGCCTGGAGCGCCACCCCCGGGCGAAATGAAAAACTGTTTTTT. Amino acid sequence: CAWSATPGRNEKLFF. The J gene is TRBJ1-4, the V gene TRBV30; no clear D. CDR1 and CDR2 from the germline V gene are GTSNPN and SVGIG (reference sequence). The CDR3 consists of 15 residues. The V gene lost 3 bases and the J gene lost 5 bases, with 16 bases spanning the gap.

The rearrangement joins TRBV23-1 to TRBJ2-3; 9 bases match TRBD2. TRBV23-1 is known as an ORF, though its function is uncertain. After removal of 3 bases from V and 1 base from J, the junction contained 11 bases not matched to a gene. CDR3 size: 18 residues. The CDR3 region is CASSHPGGTSGRTDTQYF. In nucleotides, the CDR3 is TGCGCCAGCAGTCACCCCGGGGGAACTAGCGGGCGCACAGATACGCAGTATTTT.

CDR3: CASYRLTGDNEQFF. The CDR3 region has the DNA TGTGCCAGCTATAGACTAACGGGGGACAATGAGCAGTTCTTC. The chain couples TRBV6-6 to TRBJ2-1; D perhaps matches TRBD2 (6 bases). Germline CDR1 MNHNY, CDR2 SVGAGI (reference sequence). This CDR3 spans 14 amino acids. Trimming removed 8 bases from V and 5 bases from J, with 16 bases in between.

V and J are TRBV29-1 and TRBJ2-1; tentatively, D is TRBD2 (6 bases). This CDR3 is 14 amino acids long. V gave up 4 bases and J gave up 4 bases, with 14 bases separating them. CDR1 is SQVTM and CDR2 is ANQGSEA in the germline V gene. The chain's CDR3 is CSVVMGSGYNEQFF. The CDR3 DNA reads as TGCAGCGTTGTTATGGGCAGCGGGTACAATGAGCAGTTCTTC.

V usage is TRBV5-1 and J usage is TRBJ1-3; D ambiguous. This CDR3 has 15 residues. Between the trimmed V and J ends, which lost 6 bases and 0 bases, there was a span of 13 bases. CDR1 and CDR2 from the germline V gene are SGHRS and YFSETQ. CDR3 region: CASTDFSNSGNTIYF. In nucleotides, the CDR3 is TGCGCCAGCACGGACTTTTCAAACTCTGGAAACACCATATATTTT.

The genes are TRBV4-2 and TRBJ1-2; D not resolved. V was clipped by 4 bases and J by 7 bases, with 16 bases between them. The length of the CDR3 is 14 residues. Germline V gives CDR1 LGHNA, CDR2 YNFKEQ. This chain's CDR3 is CASSLNHGGAGYTF. CDR3 DNA: TGTGCCAGCAGCCTGAACCATGGCGGCGCTGGCTACACCTTC.

This chain connects TRBV27 to TRBJ1-1, with 7 bases identical to TRBD1. The CDR3 has 15 amino acids. Unmatched junction bases numbered 8, after V lost 5 bases and J lost 2 bases. Germline V gene lookup returns CDR1 MNHEY and CDR2 SMNVEV (reference sequence). The CDR3, as DNA: TGTGCCAGCAGTCTTCGTGGGACAGTTAACACTGAAGCTTTCTTT. Translation: CASSLRGTVNTEAFF.

The chain is built from TRBV28 and TRBJ1-5; D gene unclear. From germline, CDR1 is MDHEN and CDR2 SYDVKM. This CDR3 region has 13 residues. The V and J ends lost 7 bases and 1 base respectively, with 8 bases between them. CDR3 amino acids: CASIPGSNQPQHF. CDR3 nucleotide sequence: TGTGCCAGCATCCCGGGGAGCAATCAGCCCCAGCATTTT.

The chain links TRBV4-2 to TRBJ1-2; TRBD1 is a possible D gene (5 bases). This CDR3 contains 13 residues. V was cut by 4 bases and J by 8 bases, with 14 bases left in between. Germline V lookup: CDR1 LGHNA, CDR2 YNFKEQ. CDR3 DNA sequence: TGTGCCAGCAGCCCCCGTTGGGGGGAGGGCTACACCTTC. Protein: CASSPRWGEGYTF.

This chain joins TRBV9 and TRBJ1-1; D remains unclear. V lost 7 bases and J 1 base, leaving 11 bases between the germline ends. CDR3 length: 13 amino acids. In germline, CDR1 is SGDLS, CDR2 YYNGEE. Written as DNA, the CDR3 is TGTGCCAGCTCACTTTGGGAGAACACTGAAGCTTTCTTT. Residues: CASSLWENTEAFF. The variable domain in full, completed from reference TRBV9 and TRBJ1-1, reads DSGVTQTPKHLITATGQRVTLRCSPRSGDLSVYWYQQSLDQGLQFLIQYYNGEERAKGNILERFSAQQFPDLHSELNLSSLELGDSALYFCASSLWENTEAFFGQGTRLTVV.

The chain carries TRBV9 and TRBJ2-7; a weak D match, TRBD1 (6 bases). Germline V CDR1 and CDR2: SGDLS, YYNGEE. Trimming removed 3 bases at V and 3 bases at J, with 19 bases between. The CDR3 extends over 16 amino acids. The CDR3 loop is CASSGEDRSSGYEQYF. DNA of the CDR3: TGTGCCAGCAGCGGAGAGGACAGATCTTCGGGCTACGAGCAGTACTTC.

This sequence joins TRBV7-9 and TRBJ2-3, with TRBD1 matching over 7 bases. The CDR3 totals 14 residues. CDR1 is SEHNR, CDR2 FQNEAQ, per germline (reference sequence). J lost 2 bases, V lost 6 bases, and 5 bases had no gene match. This chain's CDR3 is CASSWGQSTDTQYF. The DNA for the CDR3 is TGTGCCAGCAGTTGGGGACAGTCCACAGATACGCAGTATTTT.

The chain carries TRBV7-9 and TRBJ2-5; TRBD2 agrees at 7 bases. The length of the CDR3 is 15 residues. The ends lost 3 bases at V and 4 bases at J; junction bases unmatched: 8. CDR1 and CDR2 (germline): SEHNR, FQNEAQ (reference sequence). The CDR3 region has the DNA TGTGCCAGCAGCTTTATGCGGGAGCCGGGAGAGACCCAGTACTTC. Protein sequence: CASSFMREPGETQYF.

The rearrangement links TRBV7-9 to TRBJ1-1; possible D gene TRBD1, 6 bases. Germline assignment: CDR1 SEHNR and CDR2 FQNEAQ (reference sequence). Trimming pared 0 bases from V and 0 bases from J, leaving 8 bases between. This CDR3 is built from 15 residues. CDR3 protein: CASSLAAGVNTEAFF. Written as DNA, the CDR3 is TGTGCCAGCAGCTTAGCGGCAGGGGTGAACACTGAAGCTTTCTTT.

The CDR3 protein is CSAQTDNEQFF. CDR3 sequence (DNA): TGCAGTGCTCAGACGGACAATGAGCAGTTCTTC. The rearrangement links TRBV20-1 to TRBJ2-1; D ambiguous. This CDR3 is built from 11 residues. Germline V lookup: CDR1 DFQATT, CDR2 SNEGSKA (reference sequence). Trimming took off 5 bases at V and 5 bases at J, with 7 bases between the two ends.

V usage is TRBV6-5 and J usage is TRBJ2-1; D unresolved. The CDR3 covers 16 residues. From germline, CDR1 is MNHEY and CDR2 SVGAGI. V lost 0 bases, J lost 2 bases, and 11 bases lay in between. Written as DNA, the CDR3 is TGTGCCAGCAGTTACTCGATCGGTACGCCCTACAATGAGCAGTTCTTC. Translating gives CASSYSIGTPYNEQFF.

The V call is TRBV7-8, the J call TRBJ2-3, with D possibly being TRBD1 (5 bases). The CDR3 has 13 residues. Per germline, CDR1 SGHVS and CDR2 FQNEAQ. V lost 5 bases and J 8 bases, leaving 14 bases between the germline ends. The CDR3 reads CASSHVKGVTQYF. The CDR3 DNA reads TGTGCCAGCAGCCATGTAAAAGGGGTTACGCAGTATTTT.

V gene TRBV27 combines with J gene TRBJ2-7; 9 nucleotides agree with TRBD1. CDR3 size: 16 residues. The V gene end was trimmed by 7 bases and the J gene end by 0 bases; junction bases not matched to a gene: 10. Germline V gives CDR1 MNHEY, CDR2 SMNVEV (reference sequence). CDR3 residues: CASILPGQGSSYEQYF. In nucleotides, the CDR3 is TGTGCCAGCATCCTGCCGGGACAGGGCAGCTCCTACGAGCAGTACTTC.

The CDR3 coding sequence is TGTGCCTGGAGTAGGGTCACTGAAGCTTTCTTT. Protein sequence: CAWSRVTEAFF. This chain connects TRBV30 to TRBJ1-1, with D unclear. With 2 bases removed from V and 4 bases from J, the gap between germline ends came to 5 bases. This CDR3 region has 11 residues. In germline, CDR1 is GTSNPN, CDR2 SVGIG (reference sequence). Looking up the rest from reference TRBV30 and TRBJ1-1 gives the full variable domain: SQTIHQWPATLVQPVGSPLSLECTVEGTSNPNLYWYRQAAGRGLQLLFYSVGIGQISSEVPQNLSASRPQDRQFILSSKKLLLSDSGFYLCAWSRVTEAFFGQGTRLTVV.